This paragraph covers one T cell receptor (beta chain) sequence. Antigen unknown. The data are from a study of somatic mutations in cytotoxic T cells in rheumatoid arthritis. The study, taken as a whole, reports: An increase in CD8+ clonality with age was seen in rheumatoid arthritis patients but not in healthy controls.

Sequencing used immunoSEQ multiplex PCR; TCRdb keeps in-frame clones, though not all of them. There are about 26,000 clones in the sample; roughly 87% occur only once, and over 5% lies in the top ten. The ends lost 6 bases at V and 4 bases at J; junction bases unmatched: 9. The germline V gene has CDR1 SGHVS and CDR2 FNYEAQ. This CDR3 has 15 residues. This chain links TRBV7-6 with TRBJ2-1; 7 bases map to TRBD2. The sequenced sample was CD8+ T cells sorted from blood. This clonotype was obtained from a man over 45 in good health. The CDR3 region is CASRKGLTPYNEQFF. The CDR3 DNA follows: TGTGCCAGCAGAAAGGGACTAACACCTTACAATGAGCAGTTCTTC.